The text below deals with one T cell receptor beta chain. Antigen: not known. Germline loops: CDR1 SGHNT, CDR2 YENEEA. J lost 6 bases, V lost 5 bases, and 5 bases had no gene match. CDR3 length: 13 residues. The data are from a study of T cells in localized non-small cell lung cancer. General study points: Measurement of T cell clonality placed uninvolved adjacent lung highest, above the level in tumor. Sequencing was limited to one tumor region, leaving the possibility of heterogeneity open. Longer overall survival associated with higher blood T cell density; shorter survival with higher adjacent-lung clonality. There were a median around 60 of the top 100 tumor clones appearing in adjacent lung.

This table comes from immunoSEQ multiplex PCR, and its TCRdb copy is limited to in-frame clones, with some not included. This sample has 15,000 to 20,000 clones, with around 80% found just once. This receptor was obtained from an older male donor with stage I lung adenocarcinoma. The sequencing here drew on peripheral blood, taken before any cancer treatment. V gene TRBV11-3 combines with J gene TRBJ2-7; the match to TRBD1 covers 9 bases. In DNA, the CDR3 is TGTGCCAGCAGCCCCGGGACAGGGATCGAGCAGTACTTC. Protein product: CASSPGTGIEQYF.